The 2 T cell receptor beta chains listed next were all sequenced from one sample in a study of T cells in Graves' hyperthyroidism and ophthalmopathy. Amplification of TCR beta CDR3 regions was performed using RNA transcripts as template. Researchers ran a first-round RT-PCR on the TCR CDR3 using the HTBI primer set. TCRdb processed the multiplex PCR reads anew with MiXCR; each CDR3 protein has one entry. The sample includes around 620,000 distinct CDR3 sequences, 15% to 20% of them seen just once. Sequenced sample: blood. These receptors were taken from a woman in her thirties with Graves' hyperthyroidism.

This sequence joins TRBV20-1 and TRBJ2-2; possibly TRBD1 for D (5 bases). Germline loops: CDR1 DFQATT, CDR2 SNEGSKA (reference sequence). V shed 3 bases and J shed 8 bases, with 7 bases lying between them. The CDR3 is 11 residues long. The CDR3 DNA follows: TGCAGTGCTAGGGGGCCAGGGGAGCTGTTTTTT. This sequence encodes CSARGPGELFF.

This clonotype occurred many times. This chain joins TRBV11-2 and TRBJ2-5; 9 positions agree with TRBD1. CDR1 SGHAT and CDR2 FQNNGV come from the germline V gene. V gave up 0 bases and J gave up 5 bases; unmatched junction bases: 4. The CDR3 runs to 15 residues. DNA for the CDR3: TGTGCCAGCAGCTTAGATGGGACAGGGCGCGAGACCCAGTACTTC. This gives the protein CASSLDGTGRETQYF.